This TCR beta chain was sequenced for a study of blood T cells in healthy people across ages. Study conclusions and caveats: The long-lived group displayed more naive CD4+ cells, plus higher diversity, than the aged donors did.

Every sample had a minimum of 6 million PBMCs isolated. Then a second PCR, running roughly 7 to 11 cycles, was carried out with a sample-barcoded 5' primer and a J-beta primer mix. Each CDR3 protein is one row after TCRdb ran MiXCR on the 5' RACE reads. The table has 800,000 to 950,000 distinct CDR3 sequences, around 48% seen once; the top ten hold roughly 13%. Comments on this clonotype: What it binds is not known. The junction and the germline gene differ at one end; a read error may be behind it.

This TCR derives from a man aged 25-40 years in good health. The specimen sequenced was blood.

DNA of the CDR3: TGTGCCAGCAACTTAAGGGAGACAGACAATTCACCCCTCCACTTT. Translating gives CASNLRETDNSPLHF. The genes are TRBV7-9 and TRBJ1-6, with TRBD1 as a possible D gene (5 bases). The CDR3 runs to 15 residues. Germline V CDR1 and CDR2: SEHNR, FQNEAQ (reference sequence).